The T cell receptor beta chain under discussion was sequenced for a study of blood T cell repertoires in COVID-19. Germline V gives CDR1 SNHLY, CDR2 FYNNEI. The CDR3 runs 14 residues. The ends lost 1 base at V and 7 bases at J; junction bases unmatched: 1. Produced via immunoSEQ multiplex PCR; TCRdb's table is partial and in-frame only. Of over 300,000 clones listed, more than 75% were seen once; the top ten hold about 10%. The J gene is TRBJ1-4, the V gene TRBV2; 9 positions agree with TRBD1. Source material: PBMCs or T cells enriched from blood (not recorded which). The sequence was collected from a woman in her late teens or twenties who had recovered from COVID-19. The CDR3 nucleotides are TGTGCCAGCAGTGAAGGGGACAGGGTTGAAAAACTGTTTTTT. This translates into CASSEGDRVEKLFF.